The 3 T cell receptor beta chains presented below share a single source sample, sequenced in a study of blood T cell repertoires in COVID-19. Some clones are missing from TCRdb's copy, which holds only in-frame ones; the method was immunoSEQ multiplex PCR. The sample includes some 200,000 clones, about 88% of them seen just once. Sequencing was done on a sample of peripheral blood. The receptors were sampled from a man in his forties or fifties who had recovered from COVID-19.

The V gene is TRBV9, the J gene TRBJ2-5; 7 nucleotides line up with TRBD1. CDR1 and CDR2 (germline): SGDLS, YYNGEE. After removal of 1 base from V and 5 bases from J, the junction contained 8 bases not matched to a gene. The CDR3 is 15 residues long. CDR3 residues: CASSVSVQGVETQYF. CDR3 DNA: TGTGCCAGCAGCGTAAGCGTCCAGGGGGTGGAGACCCAGTACTTC.

The V call is TRBV19, the J call TRBJ2-5; 7 positions match TRBD2. The CDR3 is made up of 13 amino acids. V dropped 6 bases and J dropped 5; count of bases not matched to a gene: 6. CDR1 is LNHDA, CDR2 SQIVND, per germline (reference sequence). CDR3 loop: CASRAGEVETQYF. CDR3 sequence (DNA): TGTGCCAGTAGGGCGGGAGAGGTGGAGACCCAGTACTTC.

This chain connects TRBV7-2 to TRBJ1-4; D remains ambiguous. Trimming pared 5 bases from V and 8 bases from J, leaving 21 bases between. The CDR3 has 16 amino acids. Germline CDR1 is SGHTA and CDR2 is FQGNSA. This CDR3 reads CASSPGFGGKREKLFF. The DNA of the CDR3 is TGTGCCAGCAGCCCGGGTTTTGGAGGGAAGAGGGAAAAACTGTTTTTT.